This T cell receptor (beta chain) originates from a study of monozygotic twins with inflammatory bowel disease. The CDR3 is 16 amino acids. Germline-derived CDR1 and CDR2 are KGHSH and LQKENI. TCRdb reprocessed the 5' RACE reads, keeping one entry per CDR3 protein, no DNA. Its table records fewer than 150,000 distinct CDR3 sequences. The material sequenced was blood. The source is a human donor with ulcerative colitis or Crohn's disease, or a healthy co-twin of an affected twin (not recorded which). The V and J genes are TRBV18 and TRBJ2-1; TCRdb reports TRBD1, a call that lacks DNA to check it against. The CDR3 spells CASSPTQGQLNNEQFF.